The 29 T cell receptor beta chains in this list originate from one sample, sequenced in a study of shared clonotypes between healthy human individuals. TCRdb's table, derived via immunoSEQ multiplex PCR, lists solely in-frame clones and lacks some. This sample carries about 2.1 million clones, 85% to 95% of them seen once, and the ten largest clones take under 2%. CD45RO-negative, CCR7-positively selected cells formed the naive CD8 fraction, excluding terminally differentiated effector memory CD45RA+ cells. The material sequenced was naive CD8+ T cells from PBMCs. The receptors here all came from a man between 18 and 29 years old in good health. Some clones in this sample may be carry-over from other donors' samples.

This chain links TRBV6-6 with TRBJ1-5; TRBD1 matches at 7 bases. This CDR3 contains 16 residues. The germline gives CDR1 MNHNY, CDR2 SVGAGI (reference sequence). Unmatched junction bases numbered 5, after V lost 0 bases and J lost 3 bases. The CDR3 protein is CASSYSTGWANQPQHF. The CDR3 DNA reads TGTGCCAGCAGTTACTCGACAGGGTGGGCCAATCAGCCCCAGCATTTT.

The V and J genes are TRBV27 and TRBJ2-1, with 7 bases lining up with TRBD2. Per germline, CDR1 MNHEY and CDR2 SMNVEV (reference sequence). This CDR3 is 16 amino acids long. Trimming cost V 6 bases and J 6 bases; bases outside gene matches: 14. CDR3 sequence: CASRLTRGSSLNEQFF. The CDR3 DNA reads TGTGCCAGCAGATTGACGCGCGGGAGTAGCCTCAATGAGCAGTTCTTC.

The rearrangement joins TRBV9 to TRBJ2-2; 9 positions match TRBD2. With 4 bases clipped from V and 1 base from J, the junction kept 11 bases outside the gene matches. Looked up from germline, CDR1 is SGDLS and CDR2 is YYNGEE. This CDR3 spans 18 amino acids. The DNA for the CDR3 is TGTGCCAGCAGCACCCGGACTAGCGACCCGCAGAACACCGGGGAGCTGTTTTTT. Residues: CASSTRTSDPQNTGELFF.

The chain links TRBV28 to TRBJ2-5; a weak D match, TRBD2 (5 bases). This CDR3 region has 17 residues. In germline, CDR1 is MDHEN, CDR2 SYDVKM. Trimming took 7 bases from V and 1 from J, leaving 22 bases between them. The CDR3 is CASTPTPPKRLQETQYF. The CDR3 DNA reads as TGTGCCAGCACCCCCACCCCCCCTAAGCGGCTCCAAGAGACCCAGTACTTC.

The rearrangement uses TRBV7-9 and TRBJ2-1; D perhaps matches TRBD2 (5 bases). Germline V gene data show CDR1 as SEHNR and CDR2 as FQNEAQ (reference sequence). V was cut by 5 bases and J by 5 bases, with 16 bases left in between. The CDR3 contains 15 residues. The CDR3 DNA reads TGTGCCAGCAGCCCGGACTGGGGATTTCACAATGAGCAGTTCTTC. The encoded protein is CASSPDWGFHNEQFF.

For this clone: Other DNA variants within this sample encode the same CDR3. V and J are TRBV9 and TRBJ2-2; 8 bases are a match to TRBD2. The CDR3 totals 15 residues. The ends lost 3 bases at V and 1 base at J; junction bases unmatched: 2. CDR1 is SGDLS and CDR2 is YYNGEE in the germline V gene. Written as DNA, the CDR3 is TGTGCCAGCAGCGGTACTAGCGGGAACACCGGGGAGCTGTTTTTT. Its protein product is CASSGTSGNTGELFF.

With respect to this clone: Other DNA sequences in the sample encode the same CDR3. The J gene is TRBJ2-1, the V gene TRBV10-3; tentative D call: TRBD2 (5 bases). Trimming cost V 8 bases and J 7 bases, with 9 bases left between them. The CDR3 length is 11 residues. Germline values: CDR1 ENHRY, CDR2 SYGVKD. The CDR3 DNA reads TGTGCCATCCGAGAGGGAAATGAGCAGTTCTTC. This encodes CAIREGNEQFF.

J is TRBJ2-3 and V is TRBV5-4; 12 bases align to TRBD2. This CDR3 spans 16 amino acids. From germline, CDR1 is SGHNT and CDR2 YYREEE (reference sequence). The ends lost 4 bases at V and 2 bases at J; junction bases unmatched: 5. CDR3 nucleotides: TGTGCCAGCAGCCTAGCGGGAGGGCCTGACACAGATACGCAGTATTTT. Amino acid sequence: CASSLAGGPDTDTQYF.

CDR3 coding DNA: TGTGCCAGCGGCCCAACAGGGATCTACGAGCAGTACTTC. Protein: CASGPTGIYEQYF. V and J are TRBV27 and TRBJ2-7, with D maybe TRBD1 (6 bases). In germline, CDR1 is MNHEY, CDR2 SMNVEV (reference sequence). The V end was cut by 8 bases, the J end by 3 bases, with 14 bases between. CDR3 length: 13 residues.

The rearrangement links TRBV7-9 to TRBJ1-1; 8 nucleotides match TRBD1. The J segment lost 3 bases and the V segment lost 5 bases, leaving 8 bases of the junction unmatched. CDR3 size: 15 residues. CDR1 SEHNR and CDR2 FQNEAQ come from the germline V gene (reference sequence). CDR3 DNA sequence: TGTGCCAGCAGCACTCCAGGGGGCTCGGACACTGAAGCTTTCTTT. Its protein is CASSTPGGSDTEAFF.

The V call is TRBV10-3, the J call TRBJ2-2; D is unclear. V was clipped by 2 bases and J by 6 bases, with 10 bases between them. The CDR3 totals 14 residues. Germline lookup yields CDR1 ENHRY and CDR2 SYGVKD. The CDR3: CAISEEAPSGELFF. In DNA, the CDR3 is TGTGCCATCAGTGAGGAGGCTCCCTCCGGGGAGCTGTTTTTT.

The chain couples TRBV15 to TRBJ1-1; D uncertain. The V and J ends lost 5 bases and 1 base respectively, with 14 bases between them. The CDR3 runs 15 residues. Germline V gene sequence: CDR1 LNHNV, CDR2 YYDKDF (reference sequence). The CDR3 nucleotides read TGTGCCACCAGCGGTGGGGATTCGGGGAACACTGAAGCTTTCTTT. Protein: CATSGGDSGNTEAFF. The full variable domain, completed using reference TRBV15 and TRBJ1-1, is DAMVIQNPRYQVTQFGKPVTLSCSQTLNHNVMYWYQQKSSQAPKLLFHYYDKDFNNEADTPDNFQSRRPNTSFCFLDIRSPGLGDTAMYLCATSGGDSGNTEAFFGQGTRLTVV.

The rearrangement links TRBV7-3 to TRBJ2-7; the D gene is possibly TRBD1 (6 bases). This CDR3 spans 14 amino acids. The germline V gene has CDR1 SGHTA and CDR2 FQGTGA. The V end was cut by 3 bases, the J end by 3 bases, with 12 bases between. CDR3 sequence: CASSFTGPLYEQYF. CDR3 coding DNA: TGTGCCAGCAGCTTTACAGGGCCCCTCTACGAGCAGTACTTC.

The chain is built from TRBV28 and TRBJ2-7; weak D call: TRBD1 (6 bases). V shed 6 bases and J shed 6 bases, with 18 bases lying between them. The germline gives CDR1 MDHEN, CDR2 SYDVKM. The CDR3 is 14 amino acids. Written as DNA, the CDR3 is TGTGCCAGCAGCCCATACCTAGGACAGACCGAGCAGTACTTC. The encoded protein is CASSPYLGQTEQYF.

This chain uses TRBV25-1 with TRBJ1-1, with D tentatively TRBD1 (6 bases). Germline lookup yields CDR1 MGHDK and CDR2 SYGVNS. The V end was cut by 4 bases, the J end by 2 bases, with 14 bases between. This CDR3 region has 15 residues. CDR3 sequence reads: CASSAVGALNTEAFF. The CDR3, as DNA: TGTGCCAGCAGTGCGGTGGGGGCCTTAAACACTGAAGCTTTCTTT.

Turning to this clone: This sample also contains other DNA sequences that code for the same CDR3. The rearrangement uses TRBV7-9 and TRBJ1-4, with no clear D. This CDR3 region has 14 residues. V was clipped by 3 bases and J by 4 bases, with 9 bases between them. CDR1 is SEHNR and CDR2 is FQNEAQ in the germline V gene (reference sequence). CDR3 region: CASSLGGLNEKLFF. The CDR3 DNA is TGTGCCAGCAGCTTGGGAGGGCTTAATGAAAAACTGTTTTTT.

To note about this clone: Other DNA sequences of this sample code for an identical CDR3. The chain uses TRBV28 and TRBJ1-1; perhaps TRBD1 as D (6 bases). V was trimmed by 6 bases and J by 3 bases, leaving 11 bases between them. From germline, CDR1 is MDHEN and CDR2 SYDVKM. This CDR3 region has 13 residues. DNA for the CDR3: TGTGCCAGCAGCCTCGGGGGGCACACTGAAGCTTTCTTT. Protein sequence: CASSLGGHTEAFF.

Points on this clone: Other DNA sequences in this sample translate to the same CDR3. The chain links TRBV9 to TRBJ2-1; a possible D gene is TRBD1 (7 bases). Germline V CDR1 and CDR2: SGDLS, YYNGEE. CDR3 length equals 14 residues. V was pared by 0 bases and J by 6 bases, with 10 bases between. The CDR3 spells CASSVGQGGNEQFF. The CDR3 DNA reads as TGTGCCAGCAGCGTAGGGCAGGGGGGCAATGAGCAGTTCTTC. The variable domain in full, completed from reference TRBV9 and TRBJ2-1, reads DSGVTQTPKHLITATGQRVTLRCSPRSGDLSVYWYQQSLDQGLQFLIQYYNGEERAKGNILERFSAQQFPDLHSELNLSSLELGDSALYFCASSVGQGGNEQFFGPGTRLTVL.

This clone was seen more than once but under ten times. The chain uses TRBV28 and TRBJ1-1; 9 positions match TRBD1. With 8 bases clipped from V and 0 bases from J, the junction kept 7 bases outside the gene matches. Germline CDR1 is MDHEN and CDR2 is SYDVKM. The CDR3 covers 15 residues. The CDR3 DNA reads TGTGCCAGCCGTCCCGGGACAGGGATGAACACTGAAGCTTTCTTT. Translated, it gives CASRPGTGMNTEAFF.

The chain couples TRBV9 to TRBJ1-1; 9 positions match TRBD1. Germline-derived CDR1 and CDR2 are SGDLS and YYNGEE. This CDR3 spans 13 amino acids. The ends lost 3 bases at V and 10 bases at J; junction bases unmatched: 7. Here the CDR3 reads CASSGQGEGRAFF. As DNA, the CDR3 is TGTGCCAGCAGCGGACAGGGGGAGGGGCGAGCTTTCTTT.

The chain carries TRBV9 and TRBJ2-1, with 8 bases lining up with TRBD2. The ends lost 0 bases at V and 2 bases at J; junction bases unmatched: 13. CDR3 size: 19 residues. Germline V gives CDR1 SGDLS, CDR2 YYNGEE. Here the CDR3 reads CASSVAPVGAGVTYNEQFF. DNA for the CDR3: TGTGCCAGCAGCGTAGCCCCCGTCGGAGCGGGAGTGACCTACAATGAGCAGTTCTTC.

This chain links TRBV19 with TRBJ1-1; a possible D gene is TRBD1 (5 bases). Trimming removed 7 bases from V and 7 bases from J, with 19 bases in between. The CDR3 extends over 14 amino acids. Per germline, CDR1 LNHDA and CDR2 SQIVND (reference sequence). The CDR3 loop reads CASTSAGTRFEAFF. As DNA, the CDR3 is TGTGCCAGTACTAGCGCCGGGACCCGCTTTGAAGCTTTCTTT.

The rearrangement links TRBV7-9 to TRBJ2-5; D possibly corresponds to TRBD2 (6 bases). CDR3 length: 14 amino acids. Trimming took 5 bases from V and 5 from J, leaving 15 bases between them. The V gene's germline CDR1 is SEHNR and CDR2 FQNEAQ (reference sequence). The chain's CDR3 is CASSSAGSLETQYF. CDR3 nucleotide sequence: TGTGCCAGCAGCAGCGCGGGGAGTTTGGAGACCCAGTACTTC.

V usage is TRBV5-6 and J usage is TRBJ1-5, with a weak D call TRBD1 (6 bases). V was cut by 0 bases and J by 12 bases, with 13 bases left in between. The germline V gene has CDR1 SGHDT and CDR2 YYEEEE. The CDR3 is 13 amino acids. CDR3 residues: CASSLAGTPFQHF. In DNA form, the CDR3 reads TGTGCCAGCAGCTTGGCCGGGACACCGTTCCAGCATTTT.

This chain links TRBV13 with TRBJ1-3; TRBD1 agrees at 10 bases. Trimming at V came to 5 bases and at J to 16 bases, leaving 8 bases not matched to a gene. This CDR3 spans 12 amino acids. The germline V gene encodes CDR1 PRHDT and CDR2 FYEKMQ (reference sequence). The CDR3 reads CASSLRGQGIYF. In nucleotides, the CDR3 is TGTGCCAGCAGCCTCCGGGGACAGGGGATTTATTTT.

Comments on this clone: The sample contains more than one DNA sequence encoding this CDR3. The gene calls are TRBV28 and TRBJ1-1; no firm D call. The germline V gene encodes CDR1 MDHEN and CDR2 SYDVKM. The CDR3 length is 13 residues. V gave up 2 bases and J gave up 4 bases, with 8 bases separating them. This chain's CDR3 is CASSLSRATEAFF. DNA of the CDR3: TGTGCCAGCAGTTTAAGTAGGGCCACTGAAGCTTTCTTT.

This chain connects TRBV6-6 to TRBJ2-7, with 15 bases that match TRBD2. Germline-derived CDR1 and CDR2 are MNHNY and SVGAGI (reference sequence). Unmatched junction bases numbered 7, after V lost 10 bases and J lost 3 bases. There are 15 residues in the CDR3. Here the CDR3 DNA reads TGTGCCACCCAGTCGGGACTAGCGGGAGGCTACGAGCAGTACTTC. Its translation: CATQSGLAGGYEQYF.

The chain is built from TRBV27 and TRBJ2-2; D gene unclear. V shed 3 bases and J shed 6 bases, with 11 bases lying between them. The CDR3 is 14 residues long. Germline lookup yields CDR1 MNHEY and CDR2 SMNVEV (reference sequence). The CDR3 here is CASSFGSLAGELFF. The DNA of the CDR3 is TGTGCCAGCAGTTTCGGGTCATTGGCCGGGGAGCTGTTTTTT.

The chain uses TRBV7-9 and TRBJ2-7; 8 bases agree with TRBD1. J lost 2 bases, V lost 2 bases, and 2 bases had no gene match. CDR1 and CDR2 (germline): SEHNR, FQNEAQ (reference sequence). The CDR3 sequence is 14 residues long. The CDR3 region is CASSLLDRAYEQYF. The CDR3, as DNA: TGTGCCAGCAGCTTATTGGACAGGGCCTACGAGCAGTACTTC.